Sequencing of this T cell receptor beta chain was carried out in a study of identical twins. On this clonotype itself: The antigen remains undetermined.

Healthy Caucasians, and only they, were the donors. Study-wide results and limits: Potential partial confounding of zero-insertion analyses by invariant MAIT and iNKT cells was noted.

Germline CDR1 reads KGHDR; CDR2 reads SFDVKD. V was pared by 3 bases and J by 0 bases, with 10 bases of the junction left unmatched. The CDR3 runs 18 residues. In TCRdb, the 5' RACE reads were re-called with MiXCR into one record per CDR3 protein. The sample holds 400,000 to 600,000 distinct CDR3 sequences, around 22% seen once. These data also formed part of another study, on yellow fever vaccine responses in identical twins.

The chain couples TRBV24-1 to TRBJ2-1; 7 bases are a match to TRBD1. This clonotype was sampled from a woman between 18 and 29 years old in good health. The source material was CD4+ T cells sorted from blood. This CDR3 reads CATSDTTETGSSYNEQFF. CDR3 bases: TGTGCCACCAGTGATACTACCGAGACAGGGAGCTCCTACAATGAGCAGTTCTTC.